This TCR beta chain was recorded in a study of molecular identifiers for immune sequencing clone quantification. The overall study: With replicates, the RNA of about 20,000 or 100,000 naive CD8 cells was split five ways and four were sequenced.

The CDR3 consists of 16 residues. CDR1 is SGHVS, CDR2 FQNEAQ, per germline. The V and J ends lost 5 bases and 12 bases, in that order; junction bases with no gene match: 18. In the case of this clonotype: Its antigen remains unknown.

The CD8+CD4-CCR7+CD45RA+ phenotype defined the sorted naive CD8 T cells. TCRdb reanalysed the PCR reads using MiXCR and keeps one entry per CDR3 protein. The data show about 36,000 distinct CDR3 sequences, with 15% to 20% seen just once and under 8.5% held by the top ten. Study-wide results and caveats: Whereas clones above 20 RNA copies held under 1% of naive-cell molecules, they held over 98% of effector molecules. Even with 990,000 or so naive cells present, spiked Jurkat TCR RNA from one cell was reportedly detectable.

The clonotype originates from a human donor in good health. Some libraries in this study had Jurkat cell RNA spiked in. The sequenced sample was naive CD8+ T cells from blood, with Jurkat cell RNA spiked in. Subset here: FACS-sorted CD8+CD4-CCR7+CD45RA+ naive T cells. The chain is built from TRBV7-8 and TRBJ2-1; 8 bases fit TRBD2. The CDR3 here is CASSPAGTSGGRGQFF. DNA for the CDR3: TGTGCCAGCAGCCCGGCCGGGACCAGCGGGGGCCGGGGGCAGTTCTTC.